This T cell receptor (beta chain) was sequenced during a study of T cell clones after liver transplantation. Study context: Pre-transplant mixed lymphocyte reactions yielded third-party-reactive TCRbeta sequences as comparators for graft-donor-reactive sequences. Three of eight recipients were HCV-positive; others had non-autoimmune, non-viral indications.

The germline V gene encodes CDR1 KGHSH and CDR2 LQKENI. The CDR3 length is 16 residues. V lost 2 bases to trimming and J lost 4 bases; unmatched junction nucleotides: 4. The protocol was immunoSEQ multiplex PCR, while the TCRdb copy is restricted to in-frame clones and leaves out a portion. The data show around 97,000 clones, around 80% seen once. In this sample, this clone turned up a few times. This sequence originates from a human patient who received a liver transplant. Some T cells may be graft donor cells. The V call is TRBV18, the J call TRBJ2-2; 10 bases fit TRBD1. Here the sequenced sample was CD4+ T cells from blood, taken approximately 43 months after liver transplant. The DNA of the CDR3 is TGTGCCAGCTCACCAGTCGGACAGGGGGGCACCGGGGAGCTGTTTTTT. This sequence encodes CASSPVGQGGTGELFF.